This T cell receptor beta chain appears in the sequencing data of a study of blood T cell repertoires in COVID-19. Methods used by the authors: It was from reference gene primer amplification that nucleated cell counts were estimated. The repertoire was sequenced with immunoSEQ multiplex PCR; TCRdb's copy has only in-frame clones and lacks some. V and J calls plus clone size are reproduced from that table; the DNA served to infer D and trimming. The sample has some 150,000 clones; approximately 80% are singletons. V was pared by 0 bases and J by 6 bases, with 15 bases between. The CDR3 runs to 16 residues. Per germline, CDR1 SGHRS and CDR2 YFSETQ.

This sequence joins TRBV5-1 and TRBJ2-2; the D gene is possibly TRBD1 (6 bases). The sample comprised peripheral blood. This clonotype originated in a man aged 60-69 years with active or convalescent COVID-19. CDR3 in DNA: TGCGCCAGCAGCTTGGTCTCGCAGGGGCGAGCCGGGGAGCTGTTTTTT. Translated, it gives CASSLVSQGRAGELFF.